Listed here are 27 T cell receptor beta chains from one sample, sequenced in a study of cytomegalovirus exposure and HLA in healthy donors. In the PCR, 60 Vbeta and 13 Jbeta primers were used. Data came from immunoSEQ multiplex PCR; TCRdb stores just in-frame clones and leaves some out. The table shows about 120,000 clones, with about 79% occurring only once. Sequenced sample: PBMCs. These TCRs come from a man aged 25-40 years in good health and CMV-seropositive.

Here the CDR3 DNA reads TGCGCCAGCAGCTCGCCACGGGACTTGAGCACAGATACGCAGTATTTT. Translated: CASSSPRDLSTDTQYF. The chain combines TRBV5-1 with TRBJ2-3, with D possibly being TRBD2 (6 bases). Per the germline V gene, CDR1 is SGHRS and CDR2 is YFSETQ. Trimming took 3 bases from V and 0 from J, leaving 14 bases between them. There are 16 residues in the CDR3. Full variable domain (remainder filled in from reference TRBV5-1 and TRBJ2-3): KAGVTQTPRYLIKTRGQQVTLSCSPISGHRSVSWYQQTPGQGLQFLFEYFSETQRNKGNFPGRFSGRQFSNSRSEMNVSTLELGDSALYLCASSSPRDLSTDTQYFGPGTRLTVL.

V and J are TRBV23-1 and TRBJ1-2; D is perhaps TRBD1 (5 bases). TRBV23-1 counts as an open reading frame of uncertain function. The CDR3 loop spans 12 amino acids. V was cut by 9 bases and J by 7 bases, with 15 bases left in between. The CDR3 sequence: CARLSGQGGYTF. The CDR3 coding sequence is TGCGCCAGACTTTCGGGTCAGGGTGGCTACACCTTC.

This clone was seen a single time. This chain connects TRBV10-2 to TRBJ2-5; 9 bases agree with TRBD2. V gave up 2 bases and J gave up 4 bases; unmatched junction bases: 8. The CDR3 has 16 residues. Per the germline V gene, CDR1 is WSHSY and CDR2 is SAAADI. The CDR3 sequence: CASSEAGLAFRETQYF. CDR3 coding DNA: TGCGCCAGCAGTGAGGCTGGACTAGCGTTCAGAGAGACCCAGTACTTC.

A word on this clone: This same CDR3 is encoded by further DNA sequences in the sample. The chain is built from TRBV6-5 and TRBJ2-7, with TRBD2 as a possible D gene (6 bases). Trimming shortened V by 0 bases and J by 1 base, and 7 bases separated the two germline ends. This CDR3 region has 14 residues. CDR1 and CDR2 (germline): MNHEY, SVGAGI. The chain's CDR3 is CASSYSGGSYEQYF. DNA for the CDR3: TGTGCCAGCAGTTACTCGGGGGGATCCTACGAGCAGTACTTC.

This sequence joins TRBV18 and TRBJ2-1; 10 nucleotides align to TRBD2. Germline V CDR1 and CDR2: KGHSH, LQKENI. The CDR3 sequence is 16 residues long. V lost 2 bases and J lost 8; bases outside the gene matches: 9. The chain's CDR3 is CASSPTSSGSPHEQFF. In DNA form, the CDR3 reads TGTGCCAGCTCACCAACATCTAGCGGGAGTCCCCATGAGCAGTTCTTC.

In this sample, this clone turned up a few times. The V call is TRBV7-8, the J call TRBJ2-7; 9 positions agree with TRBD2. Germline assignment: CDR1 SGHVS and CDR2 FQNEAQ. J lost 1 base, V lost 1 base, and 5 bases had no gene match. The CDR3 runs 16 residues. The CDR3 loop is CASSLDRLAVSYEQYF. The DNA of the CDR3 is TGTGCCAGCAGCTTAGATAGACTAGCGGTTTCCTACGAGCAGTACTTC.

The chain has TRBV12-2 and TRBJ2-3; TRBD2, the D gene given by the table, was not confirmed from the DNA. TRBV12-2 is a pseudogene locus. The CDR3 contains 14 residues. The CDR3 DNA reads TGTGCAAGTCGCTCCCGGGGGGCCCCAGATACGCAGTATTTT. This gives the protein CASRSRGAPDTQYF.

CDR3 amino acids: CASSRRDKPYEQYF. The CDR3 DNA reads TGTGCCAGCAGCCGCCGGGACAAGCCCTACGAGCAGTACTTC. This sequence joins TRBV7-9 and TRBJ2-7, with D tentatively TRBD1 (6 bases). The V gene's germline CDR1 is SEHNR and CDR2 FQNEAQ (reference sequence). The CDR3 spans 14 residues. V lost 5 bases and J lost 2, with 13 bases in between.

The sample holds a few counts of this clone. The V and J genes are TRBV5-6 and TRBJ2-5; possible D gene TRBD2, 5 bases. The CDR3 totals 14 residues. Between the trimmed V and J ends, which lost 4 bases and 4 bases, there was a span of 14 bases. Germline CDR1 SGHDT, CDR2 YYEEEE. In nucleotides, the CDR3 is TGTGCCAGCAGCCGAAATTCCGGGGTAGAGACCCAGTACTTC. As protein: CASSRNSGVETQYF.

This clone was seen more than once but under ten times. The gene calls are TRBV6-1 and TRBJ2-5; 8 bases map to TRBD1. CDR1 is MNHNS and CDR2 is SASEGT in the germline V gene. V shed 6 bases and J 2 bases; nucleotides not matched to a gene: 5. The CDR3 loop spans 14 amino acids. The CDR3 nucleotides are TGTGCCAGCAGGGCCCGGACAGGGCAAGAGACCCAGTACTTC. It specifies CASRARTGQETQYF.

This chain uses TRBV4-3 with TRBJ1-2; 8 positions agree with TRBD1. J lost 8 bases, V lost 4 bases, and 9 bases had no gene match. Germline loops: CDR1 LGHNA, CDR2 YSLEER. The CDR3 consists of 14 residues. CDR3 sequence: CASSPRDRTPGYTF. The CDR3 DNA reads TGCGCCAGCAGCCCGAGGGACAGGACGCCAGGCTACACCTTC.

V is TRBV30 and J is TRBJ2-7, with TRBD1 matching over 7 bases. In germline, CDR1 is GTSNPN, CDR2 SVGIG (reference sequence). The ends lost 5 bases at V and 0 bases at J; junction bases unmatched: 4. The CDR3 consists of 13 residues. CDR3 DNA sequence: TGTGCCTGGGACAGGGACCTCTCCTACGAGCAGTACTTC. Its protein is CAWDRDLSYEQYF. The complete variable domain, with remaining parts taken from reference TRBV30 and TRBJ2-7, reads SQTIHQWPATLVQPVGSPLSLECTVEGTSNPNLYWYRQAAGRGLQLLFYSVGIGQISSEVPQNLSASRPQDRQFILSSKKLLLSDSGFYLCAWDRDLSYEQYFGPGTRLTVT.

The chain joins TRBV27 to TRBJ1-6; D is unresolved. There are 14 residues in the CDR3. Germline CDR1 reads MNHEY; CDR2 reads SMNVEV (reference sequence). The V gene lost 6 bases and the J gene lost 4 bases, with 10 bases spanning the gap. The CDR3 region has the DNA TGTGCCAGCAGCCCCGGGAGGTATAATTCACCCCTCCACTTT. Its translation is CASSPGRYNSPLHF.

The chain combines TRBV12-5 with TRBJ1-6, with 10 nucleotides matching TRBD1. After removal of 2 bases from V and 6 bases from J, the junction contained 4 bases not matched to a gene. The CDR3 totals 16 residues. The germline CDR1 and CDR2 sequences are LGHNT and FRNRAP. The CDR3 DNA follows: TGTGCTAGTGGTTTGTCGACAGGGGGCGTTAATTCACCCCTCCACTTT. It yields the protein CASGLSTGGVNSPLHF.

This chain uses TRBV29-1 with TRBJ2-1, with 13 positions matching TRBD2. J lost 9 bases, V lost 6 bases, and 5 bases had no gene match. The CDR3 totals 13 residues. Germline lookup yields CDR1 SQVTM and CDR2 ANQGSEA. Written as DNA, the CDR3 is TGCAGCGTCTGGACTAGCGGGAGCGGTGAGCAGTTCTTC. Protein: CSVWTSGSGEQFF.

The CDR3 nucleotides are TGTGCCAGCAGTCGGGGACAGGGGTCGAATCAGCCCCAGCATTTT. The encoded protein is CASSRGQGSNQPQHF. This chain joins TRBV6-1 and TRBJ1-5; the match to TRBD1 covers 10 bases. The V gene's germline CDR1 is MNHNS and CDR2 SASEGT. Trimming at V came to 5 bases and at J to 4 bases, leaving 5 bases not matched to a gene. The CDR3 is 15 residues long.

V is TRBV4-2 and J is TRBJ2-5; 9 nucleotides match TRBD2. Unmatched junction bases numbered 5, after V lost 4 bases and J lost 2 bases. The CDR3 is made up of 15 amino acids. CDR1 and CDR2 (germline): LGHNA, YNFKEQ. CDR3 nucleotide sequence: TGTGCCAGCAGCCCCAGCGGGGGGTCTCAAGAGACCCAGTACTTC. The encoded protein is CASSPSGGSQETQYF.

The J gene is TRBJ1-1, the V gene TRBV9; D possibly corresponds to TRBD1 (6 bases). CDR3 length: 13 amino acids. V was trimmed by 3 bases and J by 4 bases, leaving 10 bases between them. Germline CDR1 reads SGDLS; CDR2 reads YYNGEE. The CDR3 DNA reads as TGTGCCAGCAGCGCCAGGGGAAGCACTGAAGCTTTCTTT. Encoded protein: CASSARGSTEAFF.

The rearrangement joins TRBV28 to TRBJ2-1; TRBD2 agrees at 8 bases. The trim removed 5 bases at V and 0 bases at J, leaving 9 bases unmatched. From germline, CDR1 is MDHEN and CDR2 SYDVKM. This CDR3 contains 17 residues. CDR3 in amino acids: CASSPTRGLVSYNEQFF. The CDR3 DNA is TGTGCCAGCAGTCCGACGAGGGGACTAGTCTCCTACAATGAGCAGTTCTTC.

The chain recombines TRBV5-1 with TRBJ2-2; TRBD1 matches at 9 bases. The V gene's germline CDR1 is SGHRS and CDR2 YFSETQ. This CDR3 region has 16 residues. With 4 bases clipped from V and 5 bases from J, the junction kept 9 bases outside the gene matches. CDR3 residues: CASSVQGAPETGELFF. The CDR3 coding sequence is TGCGCCAGCAGCGTACAGGGGGCCCCAGAGACCGGGGAGCTGTTTTTT. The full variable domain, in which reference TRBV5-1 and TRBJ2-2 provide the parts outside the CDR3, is KAGVTQTPRYLIKTRGQQVTLSCSPISGHRSVSWYQQTPGQGLQFLFEYFSETQRNKGNFPGRFSGRQFSNSRSEMNVSTLELGDSALYLCASSVQGAPETGELFFGEGSRLTVL.

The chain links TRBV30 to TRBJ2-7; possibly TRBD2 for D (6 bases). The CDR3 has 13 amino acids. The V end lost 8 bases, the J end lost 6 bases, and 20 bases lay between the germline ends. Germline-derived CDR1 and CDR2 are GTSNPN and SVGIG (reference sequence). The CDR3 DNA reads TGTGCCATCCTACCGGGCGGGATGGTCGAGCAGTACTTC. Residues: CAILPGGMVEQYF.

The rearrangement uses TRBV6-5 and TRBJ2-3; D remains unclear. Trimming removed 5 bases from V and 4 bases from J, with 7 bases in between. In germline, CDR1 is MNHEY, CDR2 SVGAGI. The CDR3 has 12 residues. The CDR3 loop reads CASSGSADTQYF. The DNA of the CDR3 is TGTGCCAGCAGTGGAAGCGCAGATACGCAGTATTTT.

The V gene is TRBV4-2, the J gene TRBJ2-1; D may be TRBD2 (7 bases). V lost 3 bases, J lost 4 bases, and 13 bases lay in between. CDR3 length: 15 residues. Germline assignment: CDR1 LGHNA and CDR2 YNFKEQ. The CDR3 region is CASSQGGPGYNEQFF. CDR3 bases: TGTGCCAGCAGCCAGGGGGGGCCCGGATACAATGAGCAGTTCTTC.

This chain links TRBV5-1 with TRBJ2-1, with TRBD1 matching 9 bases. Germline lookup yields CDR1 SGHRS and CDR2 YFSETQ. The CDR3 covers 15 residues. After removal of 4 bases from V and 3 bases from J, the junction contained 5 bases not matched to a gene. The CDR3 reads CASSKGQGRYNEQFF. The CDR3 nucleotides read TGCGCCAGCAGCAAGGGACAGGGACGCTACAATGAGCAGTTCTTC.

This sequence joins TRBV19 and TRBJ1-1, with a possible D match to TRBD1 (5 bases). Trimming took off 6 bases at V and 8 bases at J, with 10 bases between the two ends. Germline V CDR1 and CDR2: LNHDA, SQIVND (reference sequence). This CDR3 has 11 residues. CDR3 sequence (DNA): TGTGCCAGTAGGATTGGGGGGGAAGCTTTCTTT. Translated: CASRIGGEAFF.

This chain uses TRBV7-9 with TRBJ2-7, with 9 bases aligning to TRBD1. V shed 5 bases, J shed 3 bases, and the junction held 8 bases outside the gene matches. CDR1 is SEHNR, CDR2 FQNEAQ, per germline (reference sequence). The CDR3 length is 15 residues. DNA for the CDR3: TGTGCCAGCAGCCATCTCGGGACAGGGCTCTACGAGCAGTACTTC. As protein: CASSHLGTGLYEQYF.

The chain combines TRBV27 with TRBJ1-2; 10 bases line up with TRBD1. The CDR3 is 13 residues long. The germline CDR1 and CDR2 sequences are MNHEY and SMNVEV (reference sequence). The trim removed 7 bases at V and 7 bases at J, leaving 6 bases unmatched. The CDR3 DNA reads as TGTGCCAGCACCGGGACAGGGGCTGGTGGCTACACCTTC. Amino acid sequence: CASTGTGAGGYTF.